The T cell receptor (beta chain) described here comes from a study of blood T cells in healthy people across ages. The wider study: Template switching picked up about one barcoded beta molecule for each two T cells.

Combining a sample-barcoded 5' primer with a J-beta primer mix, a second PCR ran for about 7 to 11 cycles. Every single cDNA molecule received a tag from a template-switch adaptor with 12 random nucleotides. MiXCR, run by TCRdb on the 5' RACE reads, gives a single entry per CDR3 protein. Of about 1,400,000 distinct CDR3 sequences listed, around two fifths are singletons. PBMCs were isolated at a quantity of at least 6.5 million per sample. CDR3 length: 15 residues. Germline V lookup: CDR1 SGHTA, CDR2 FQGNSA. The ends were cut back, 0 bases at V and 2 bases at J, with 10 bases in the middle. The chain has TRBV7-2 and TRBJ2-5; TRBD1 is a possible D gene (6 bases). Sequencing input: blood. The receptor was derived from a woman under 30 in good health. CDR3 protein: CTSSLARTEQETQYF. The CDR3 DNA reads TGTACCAGCAGCTTAGCTAGGACAGAACAAGAGACCCAGTACTTC.